This T cell receptor (beta chain) comes out of a study of blood T cell repertoires in COVID-19. Across the study: Samples of COVID-19 (acute and convalescent) were obtained from the United States, Italy and Spain.

The germline CDR1 and CDR2 sequences are LNHDA and SQIVND (reference sequence). Trimming took 3 bases from V and 2 from J, leaving 12 bases between them. The CDR3 consists of 15 residues. Per the original methods: Amplification of reference gene primers was used by the study to estimate nucleated cell counts. Only in-frame clones appear in the TCRdb table, and some are missing; sequencing was by immunoSEQ multiplex PCR. That table is the source of V, J and clone size, and D and trimming were worked out from the DNA. The sample holds around 130,000 clones, about 83% seen once. The specimen sequenced was peripheral blood. The TCR sequence derives from a man between 35 and 55 years old with active or convalescent COVID-19. This chain connects TRBV19 to TRBJ2-3; a weak D match, TRBD1 (5 bases). CDR3 sequence (DNA): TGTGCCAGTAGTATTCTGGCCAGGGCCACAGATACGCAGTATTTT. This sequence encodes CASSILARATDTQYF.